One and the same sample provided the 28 T cell receptor beta chains below, sequenced in a study of CD8+ T cells in alopecia areata. RNA extraction and reverse transcription yielded cDNA as sequencing template. TCRdb's table, derived via immunoSEQ multiplex PCR, lists solely in-frame clones and lacks some. The data list about 8,700 clones, none observed once; under 20% falls to the top ten. Cells from pooled cutaneous lymph nodes were sorted by CD4, CD8alpha, NKG2D, NKG2ACE and other markers. Sequenced input: CD8+ T cells sorted from a lymph node. The receptor source for this set is a C3H/HeJ mouse with alopecia areata. The strain's MHC: H2-k.

This clone was seen repeatedly, ten times or more. The genes and germline here are from mouse. The sequenced fragment ends 4 residues before the CDR3 boundary, so the rest is inferred from the germline J gene. V and J are TRBV13-3 and TRBJ2-7, with a weak D call TRBD1 (6 bases). This CDR3 is 14 amino acids long. Germline V gene lookup returns CDR1 NNHDY and CDR2 SYVADS. CDR3 protein: CASSDRQGSYEQYF. CDR3 bases read: TGTGCCAGCAGTGATAGGCAGGGGTCATAT.

By share, this clone counts as medium-sized (0.01 to 0.1%). Gene names are the mouse ones. The CDR3 goes on 4 residues after the read ends, and that part is filled in from the germline J gene. J is TRBJ2-7 and V is TRBV17; D is undetermined. Germline V gene data show CDR1 as MNHDT and CDR2 as YYDKIL. Between the trimmed V and J ends, which lost 0 bases and 3 bases, there was a span of 6 bases. The CDR3 covers 13 residues. The covered CDR3 bases are TGTGCTAGCAGTAGAGATCTCAGCTAT. It encodes CASSRDLSY. The full CDR3 is CASSRDLSYEQYF. The whole variable domain, remainder taken from reference TRBV17 and TRBJ2-7, is DTTVKQNPRYKLARVGKPVNLICSQTMNHDTMYWYQKKPNQAPKLLLFYYDKILNREADTFEKFQSSRPNNSFCSLYIGSAGLEYSAMYLCASSRDLSYEQYFGPGTRLTVL.

This clone was seen a handful of times. Gene names are mouse gene names. The read gets to within 4 residues of the CDR3 end, and the germline J gene fills in the rest. The V and J genes are TRBV19 and TRBJ2-1; D not resolved. The CDR3 is 12 amino acids. Per the germline V gene, CDR1 is FNHDT and CDR2 is SITEND (reference sequence). V was trimmed by 7 bases and J by 0 bases, leaving 5 bases between them. CDR3 DNA (partial): TGTGCCAGCCAACATAACTATGCT. Translating it yields CASQHNYA. In full, the CDR3 is CASQHNYAEQFF.

This clone was counted many times. The genes are named according to mouse. The read stops 4 residues short of the end of the CDR3; the missing end is completed from the germline J gene. The chain couples TRBV31 to TRBJ2-3; 8 bases agree with TRBD2. CDR3 length: 15 residues. In germline, CDR1 is GKSSPN, CDR2 SITVG. V was pared by 0 bases and J by 0 bases, with 2 bases of the junction left unmatched. The CDR3 sequence is CAWSLWGASAETLYF. The sequenced part of the CDR3 DNA is TGTGCCTGGAGTCTCTGGGGGGCTAGTGCAGAA.

This clone was seen at least ten times. Gene and germline names: mouse. The sequence runs out 4 residues before the end of the CDR3; the remainder is reconstructed from the germline J gene. The V call is TRBV13-1, the J call TRBJ2-3; no definite D call. Trimming shortened V by 1 base and J by 0 bases, and 9 bases separated the two germline ends. Germline V gene sequence: CDR1 NSHNY, CDR2 SYGAGN. CDR3 length equals 15 residues. The CDR3 bases that were read are TGTGCCAGCAGTGATCTCAGGCCTAGTGCAGAA. Translated, it gives CASSDLRPSAE. The full CDR3 sequence reads CASSDLRPSAETLYF.

This clone appeared a few times. Gene and germline names: mouse. The read finishes 4 residues shy of the CDR3 end, and the germline J gene is used to complete it. The genes are TRBV1 and TRBJ1-1, with 11 positions matching TRBD1. The CDR3 totals 15 residues. Germline-derived CDR1 and CDR2 are NSQYPW and LRSPGD (reference sequence). CDR3 DNA, as far as it was read: TGCACCTGCAGTGCAGACGGGACAGGGGGGACA. Translating gives CTCSADGTGGT. The entire CDR3 sequence reads CTCSADGTGGTEVFF.

The sample holds many counts of this clone. Mouse gene names apply. The missing CDR3 end, 4 residues past where the read stops, is filled in from the germline J gene. V and J are TRBV13-3 and TRBJ2-1; 7 bases are a match to TRBD1. Germline values: CDR1 NNHDY, CDR2 SYVADS. This CDR3 comprises 14 residues. V lost 0 bases to trimming and J lost 4 bases; unmatched junction nucleotides: 1. CDR3 amino acids: CASSDGQGYAEQFF. CDR3 DNA, as far as it was read: TGTGCCAGCAGTGATGGACAGGGTTATGCT.

This clone appeared many times. Germline and genes here are mouse. Read sequence stops 4 residues before the CDR3 end, and the germline J gene provides the missing end. The rearrangement joins TRBV13-3 to TRBJ2-2, with TRBD2 matching over 10 bases. The CDR3 length is 15 residues. Unmatched junction bases numbered 1, after V lost 2 bases and J lost 3 bases. From germline, CDR1 is NNHDY and CDR2 SYVADS. CDR3 sequence: CASSDWGGDTGQLYF. The covered CDR3 bases are TGTGCCAGCAGTGACTGGGGGGGCGACACCGGG.

By share, this clone ranks as medium-sized. Gene names refer to mouse genes. The read ends 3 residues before the CDR3 terminus; that terminus is restored from the germline J gene. This rearrangement joins TRBV13-3 to TRBJ1-6; TRBD1 is a possible D gene (6 bases). TRBJ1-6 is an ORF, and what it does is uncertain. Germline V gene data show CDR1 as NNHDY and CDR2 as SYVADS. With 3 bases removed from V and 4 bases from J, the gap between germline ends came to 8 bases. The CDR3 extends over 14 amino acids. CDR3 loop: CASSGTEYNSPLYF. The CDR3 bases that were read are TGTGCCAGCAGTGGGACAGAATATAATTCGCCC.

This clone was picked up many times. The genes are named according to mouse. The CDR3 end falls 4 residues outside the read, so it is completed with the germline J gene. This CDR3 is also generated by other DNA sequences in the sample. The V and J genes are TRBV31 and TRBJ2-5, with D possibly TRBD2 on 7 matching bases. Trimming cost V 0 bases and J 2 bases, with 9 bases left between them. Germline V gene lookup returns CDR1 GKSSPN and CDR2 SITVG. This CDR3 has 14 residues. The sequenced part of the CDR3 DNA is TGTGCCTGGAGTCTAGGGGGGGGCCAAGAC. This gives the protein CAWSLGGGQD. The whole CDR3 region reads CAWSLGGGQDTQYF.

This clone was found many times. Any gene name here is a mouse gene name. The read finishes 4 residues shy of the CDR3 end, and the germline J gene is used to complete it. The rearrangement joins TRBV13-3 to TRBJ2-1; 7 bases line up with TRBD1. The CDR3 runs 13 residues. Trimming cost V 5 bases and J 3 bases; bases outside gene matches: 2. Germline-derived CDR1 and CDR2 are NNHDY and SYVADS. CDR3 DNA, as far as it was read: TGTGCCAGCAGACAGGGGAGCTATGCT. It codes for CASRQGSYA. The whole CDR3 protein is CASRQGSYAEQFF.

This clone appeared many times. These gene names are mouse names. The read terminates 4 residues ahead of where the CDR3 ends, so the germline J gene completes it. V and J are TRBV29 and TRBJ2-4; TRBD1 might be the D (5 bases). Germline loops: CDR1 MSHET, CDR2 SYDVDS. V lost 2 bases and J lost 1, with 10 bases in between. This CDR3 is 15 amino acids long. This chain's CDR3 is CASSLPQVRQNTLYF. The sequenced part of the CDR3 DNA is TGTGCTAGCAGTTTACCACAGGTGCGTCAAAAC.

This clone showed up many times. Mouse gene names and germline throughout. The read falls 4 residues short of the CDR3 end, and the missing part is taken from the germline J gene. The gene calls are TRBV13-3 and TRBJ2-1, with D possibly TRBD1 on 6 matching bases. This CDR3 contains 15 residues. Germline assignment: CDR1 NNHDY and CDR2 SYVADS. The ends were cut back, 2 bases at V and 0 bases at J, with 9 bases in the middle. This CDR3 is CASSDRDNNYAEQFF. CDR3 bases read: TGTGCCAGCAGTGACCGGGACAATAACTATGCT.

In this sample, this clone turned up many times. Each gene name is a mouse one. The CDR3 extends 4 residues past the end of the read, so its final part is completed from the germline J gene. The chain joins TRBV13-3 to TRBJ2-5; tentatively, D is TRBD2 (5 bases). The germline V gene encodes CDR1 NNHDY and CDR2 SYVADS. The CDR3 runs 14 residues. The covered CDR3 bases are TGTGCCAGCAGTGATGCTCTGGGAGAAGAC. It is translated as CASSDALGED. The entire CDR3 reads CASSDALGEDTQYF.

This clone was recorded at least ten times. Mouse gene names apply. The missing CDR3 end, 4 residues past where the read stops, is filled in from the germline J gene. The J gene is TRBJ2-4, the V gene TRBV13-3, with TRBD1 as a possible D gene (6 bases). The V end lost 2 bases, the J end lost 2 bases, and 9 bases lay between the germline ends. Germline CDR1 is NNHDY and CDR2 is SYVADS. The CDR3 is made up of 14 amino acids. The CDR3 sequence is CASSERDNQNTLYF. The sequenced CDR3 bases are TGTGCCAGCAGTGAGCGGGACAATCAAAAC.

This clone was counted many times. Gene names are mouse gene names. The read halts 4 residues ahead of the CDR3 end, with the missing end drawn from the germline J gene. The rearrangement joins TRBV14 to TRBJ2-5; the match to TRBD2 covers 8 bases. V lost 5 bases and J lost 0; bases outside the gene matches: 8. Germline CDR1 and CDR2: SGHDT and FRDEAV. CDR3 length equals 16 residues. The CDR3 sequence is CASRPRLGFNQDTQYF. The part of the CDR3 DNA that was read is TGTGCCAGCAGACCTAGACTGGGGTTTAACCAAGAC.

This clone was seen repeatedly, ten times or more. Genes and germline come from the mouse. The read ends 4 residues early relative to the CDR3; the germline J gene fills the gap. The V gene is TRBV19, the J gene TRBJ2-1; no firm D call. V gave up 2 bases and J gave up 5 bases, with 8 bases separating them. This CDR3 has 13 residues. The germline gives CDR1 FNHDT, CDR2 SITEND (reference sequence). The CDR3: CASSMGWDAEQFF. The CDR3 DNA, read in part, is TGTGCCAGCAGTATGGGGTGGGATGCT.

This clone was recorded many times. Gene names are the mouse ones. Sequencing ends 4 residues short of the CDR3 end; the germline J gene provides the rest. V usage is TRBV31 and J usage is TRBJ1-2; D call uncertain. The CDR3 covers 11 residues. Germline V lookup: CDR1 GKSSPN, CDR2 SITVG. Trimming shortened V by 3 bases and J by 0 bases, and 2 bases separated the two germline ends. The covered CDR3 bases are TGTGCCTGGAGAGCAAACTCC. Protein: CAWRANS. The whole CDR3 region reads CAWRANSDYTF. Complete variable domain (other parts from reference TRBV31 and TRBJ1-2): AQTIHQWPVAEIKAVGSPLSLGCTIKGKSSPNLYWYWQATGGTLQQLFYSITVGQVESVVQLNLSASRPKDDQFILSTEKLLLSHSGFYLCAWRANSDYTFGSGTRLLVI.

This clone came up many times. Genes and germline come from the mouse. The read halts 4 residues ahead of the CDR3 end, with the missing end drawn from the germline J gene. V is TRBV19 and J is TRBJ2-1; TRBD2 matches 9 bases. Germline V CDR1 and CDR2: FNHDT, SITEND (reference sequence). J was trimmed by 3 bases and V by 6 bases; bases with no gene match: 4. The CDR3 covers 14 residues. The CDR3 protein is CASNPGLGYAEQFF. CDR3 DNA, as far as it was read: TGTGCCAGCAATCCGGGACTGGGCTATGCT.

This clone was counted ten times or more. Genes here carry mouse names. The CDR3 loop reads CASSQVKRDWGDEQYF. The CDR3 bases that were read are TGTGCCAGCAGCCAAGTGAAGCGGGACTGGGGGGAT. The rearrangement uses TRBV5 and TRBJ2-7; the match to TRBD2 covers 12 bases. With the read ending 4 residues before the CDR3 end, the germline J gene is used to fill in that end. CDR1 and CDR2 (germline): LGHNA, YNLKQL (reference sequence). This CDR3 region has 16 residues.

There are many counts of this clone. Mouse gene names and germline throughout. The read finishes 4 residues shy of the CDR3 end, and the germline J gene is used to complete it. The V gene is TRBV13-3, the J gene TRBJ2-4; D gene uncertain. The germline V gene encodes CDR1 NNHDY and CDR2 SYVADS. V gave up 0 bases and J gave up 3 bases, with 8 bases separating them. The CDR3 runs 14 residues. The DNA read from the CDR3 is TGTGCCAGCAGTGATGGGGTTGGGCAAAAC. Residues: CASSDGVGQN. The complete CDR3 protein is CASSDGVGQNTLYF. The entire variable domain, with the rest obtained from reference TRBV13-3 and TRBJ2-4, is as follows: EAAVTQSPRSKVAVTGGKVTLSCHQTNNHDYMYWYRQDTGHGLRLIHYSYVADSTEKGDIPDGYKASRPSQENFSLILELASLSQTAVYFCASSDGVGQNTLYFGAGTRLSVL.

Sample share makes this clone medium-sized. Gene names and germline match the mouse. The CDR3 extends 4 residues past the end of the read, so its final part is completed from the germline J gene. The rearrangement links TRBV5 to TRBJ1-1; a weak D match, TRBD1 (5 bases). CDR1 is LGHNA and CDR2 is YNLKQL in the germline V gene (reference sequence). The CDR3 runs to 14 residues. The ends were cut back, 3 bases at V and 1 base at J, with 9 bases in the middle. The CDR3 protein is CASSHPGGNTEVFF. The covered CDR3 bases are TGTGCCAGCAGCCACCCCGGGGGGAACACA.

This clone was observed many times. The genes and germline here are from mouse. The sequenced fragment ends 4 residues before the CDR3 boundary, so the rest is inferred from the germline J gene. The J gene is TRBJ2-5, the V gene TRBV19, with a weak D call TRBD1 (6 bases). This CDR3 has 13 amino acids. V lost 5 bases and J 2 bases, leaving 9 bases between the germline ends. Germline-derived CDR1 and CDR2 are FNHDT and SITEND (reference sequence). Partial CDR3 DNA: TGTGCCAGCAGCCGGGACATCCAAGAC. It codes for CASSRDIQD. The entire CDR3 reads CASSRDIQDTQYF.

The sample holds many counts of this clone. Gene labels here are mouse ones. The observed sequence ends 4 residues before the CDR3 terminus, with the missing tail filled in from the germline J gene. V and J are TRBV13-2 and TRBJ2-5; 10 bases map to TRBD2. The ends lost 2 bases at V and 0 bases at J; junction bases unmatched: 3. Germline CDR1 and CDR2: NNHNN and SYGAGS (reference sequence). This CDR3 has 16 amino acids. CDR3: CASGELGGVNQDTQYF. CDR3 bases read: TGTGCCAGCGGTGAACTGGGGGGGGTTAACCAAGAC.

This clone was counted ten times or more. Gene names refer to mouse genes. The DNA read from the CDR3 is TGCACCTGCAGTGCGGCGAGGGACCAAGAC. Translating gives CTCSAARDQD. The complete CDR3 reads CTCSAARDQDTQYF. The chain links TRBV1 to TRBJ2-5; D uncertain. The read gets to within 4 residues of the CDR3 end, and the germline J gene fills in the rest. V was shortened by 3 bases and J by 1 base, with 8 bases between the two germline ends. The CDR3 consists of 14 residues. CDR1 and CDR2 (germline): NSQYPW, LRSPGD (reference sequence).

This clone was seen repeatedly, ten times or more. Mouse names are used for the genes. The read ends 4 residues before the CDR3 terminus; that terminus is restored from the germline J gene. The V and J genes are TRBV31 and TRBJ1-2, with D unresolved. The CDR3 runs to 13 residues. Germline values: CDR1 GKSSPN, CDR2 SITVG. Trimming left V 1 base short and J 3 bases short, with 9 bases between. The DNA read from the CDR3 is TGTGCCTGGAGTCAGCAGGTGGACTCC. It translates to CAWSQQVDS. The CDR3, in full, reads CAWSQQVDSDYTF. Complete variable domain (other parts from reference TRBV31 and TRBJ1-2): AQTIHQWPVAEIKAVGSPLSLGCTIKGKSSPNLYWYWQATGGTLQQLFYSITVGQVESVVQLNLSASRPKDDQFILSTEKLLLSHSGFYLCAWSQQVDSDYTFGSGTRLLVI.

In its sample, this clone ranks as medium-sized. Gene names and germline match the mouse. The read finishes 4 residues shy of the CDR3 end, and the germline J gene is used to complete it. The genes are TRBV1 and TRBJ1-2, with a tentative D call TRBD1 (6 bases). The V end lost 1 base, the J end lost 2 bases, and 8 bases lay between the germline ends. The CDR3 has 14 residues. Looked up from germline, CDR1 is NSQYPW and CDR2 is LRSPGD (reference sequence). This CDR3 is CTCSAVTGNSDYTF. The DNA read from the CDR3 is TGCACCTGCAGTGCAGTCACAGGGAACTCC.

Ten or more counts support this clone. Gene labels here are mouse ones. The CDR3 end is not reached by the read, which stops 4 residues before it; the germline J gene fills it in. The V and J genes are TRBV29 and TRBJ1-2; weak D call: TRBD1 (5 bases). V lost 6 bases to trimming and J lost 1 base, with 9 bases between them. The V gene's germline CDR1 is MSHET and CDR2 SYDVDS. This CDR3 is built from 13 residues. The CDR3 loop is CASSPGQNSDYTF. The CDR3 DNA, read in part, is TGTGCTAGCAGCCCCGGACAAAACTCC.